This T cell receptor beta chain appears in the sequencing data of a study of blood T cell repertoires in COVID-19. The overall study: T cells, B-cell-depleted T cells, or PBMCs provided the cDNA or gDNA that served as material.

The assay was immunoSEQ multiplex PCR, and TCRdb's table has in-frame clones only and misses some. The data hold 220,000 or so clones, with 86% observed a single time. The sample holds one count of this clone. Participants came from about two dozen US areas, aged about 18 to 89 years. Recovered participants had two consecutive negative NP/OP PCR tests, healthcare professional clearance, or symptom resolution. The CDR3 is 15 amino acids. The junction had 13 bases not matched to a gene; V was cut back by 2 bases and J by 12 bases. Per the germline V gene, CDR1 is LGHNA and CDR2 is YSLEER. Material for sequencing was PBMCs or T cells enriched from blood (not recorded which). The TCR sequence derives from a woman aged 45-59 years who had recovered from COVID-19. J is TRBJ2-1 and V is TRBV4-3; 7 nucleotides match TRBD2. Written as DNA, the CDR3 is TGCGCCAGCAGCCAATTGGCGGGAGAAGGGAACGTGCAGTTCTTC. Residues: CASSQLAGEGNVQFF.